This TCR beta chain originates from a study of CXCR3-negative and CXCR3-positive naive CD8 T cells. The length of the CDR3 is 15 residues. CDR1 and CDR2 (germline): MDHEN, SYDVKM. UMI-labeled 5' RACE TRB cDNA libraries were prepared from the cells. TCRdb re-called the 5' RACE reads and gives one entry per CDR3 protein, without DNA. Here the sample table reports about 130,000 distinct CDR3 sequences. Triplicate roughly 320,000-cell sorts were made of each CD8+ T cell subset. As concerns this clonotype: Its antigen is as yet unknown.

General study results and limits: Higher TRB CDR3 hydrophobicity marked CXCR3-positive naive cells relative to CXCR3-negative naive cells. With respect to TRBV-TRBJ usage, naive CXCR3-negative and CXCR3-positive cells were similar; memory differed. Once cells were cryopreserved, CXCR3 expression went down partly, and most assays used fresh PBMCs. Sequencing showed both naive subsets with comparably high diversity, and memory CD8+ cells much lower.

Sequencing was done on a sample of naive CXCR3+ CD8+ T cells from blood. The subset is: CD45RO-CCR7+CD27+CD95- naive CD8+ T cells expressing CXCR3 (TNR3+). The sequence came from a human donor in good health. Some clones in this sample may be carry-over from other donors' samples. The chain carries TRBV28 and TRBJ2-1; checking the TCRdb D call of TRBD2 is not possible without DNA. The CDR3: CASSPGLGEIEEQFF.